A single sample is the source of the 14 T cell receptor beta chains below, sequenced in a study of blood T cell repertoires in COVID-19 (dated by TCRdb to the early 2020s). The library was made by the immunoSEQ multiplex PCR assay. This immuneACCESS table, as held by TCRdb, lists in-frame sequences with V and J called but not all clones. Of the missing ones, under half trace to an unresolved V gene in checked studies; the others have no known cause. The sample contains tens of thousands of clones, 75% to 85% of them found a single time. The ten largest clones add up to 20% to 25% of the sample. The sequencing input was peripheral blood. These receptors were taken from a man between 60 and 75 years old with acute or convalescent COVID-19.

This sequence joins TRBV19 and TRBJ2-6, with 7 positions matching TRBD1. Germline lookup yields CDR1 LNHDA and CDR2 SQIVND (reference sequence). V trimming: 7 bases; J trimming: 3 bases; junction bases outside the gene matches: 12. The CDR3 length is 17 residues. CDR3 coding DNA: TGTGCCAGTACCGGTCCCCCCACAGGGGTTGGGGCCAACGTCCTGACTTTC. Its protein product is CASTGPPTGVGANVLTF.

This clone appeared a single time. The rearrangement uses TRBV28 and TRBJ2-7, with D maybe TRBD1 (6 bases). V shed 2 bases and J shed 12 bases, with 11 bases lying between them. There are 11 residues in the CDR3. Germline V gene lookup returns CDR1 MDHEN and CDR2 SYDVKM. The CDR3 coding sequence is TGTGCCAGCAGTTTAGGGACACGTAGGTACTTC. This sequence encodes CASSLGTRRYF.

V usage is TRBV3-1 (or the pseudogene TRBV3-2) and J usage is TRBJ1-2; D unclear. V dropped 4 bases and J dropped 12 bases, with 18 bases sitting between them. CDR1 and CDR2 (germline): LGHDT, YNNKEL (reference sequence). The CDR3 is 13 amino acids. CDR3 nucleotide sequence: TGTGCCAGCAGCCTTGGCGGGTACGCAGGCCACACCTTC. This codes for CASSLGGYAGHTF.

This chain links TRBV30 with TRBJ2-7; TRBD2 is a possible D gene (7 bases). Germline CDR1 reads GTSNPN; CDR2 reads SVGIG (reference sequence). This CDR3 comprises 12 residues. Trimming pared 4 bases from V and 5 bases from J, leaving 12 bases between. CDR3 nucleotide sequence: TGTGCCTGGAAGGGGGGGGCTCACGAGCAGTACTTC. This sequence encodes CAWKGGAHEQYF. The whole variable domain, remainder taken from reference TRBV30 and TRBJ2-7, is SQTIHQWPATLVQPVGSPLSLECTVEGTSNPNLYWYRQAAGRGLQLLFYSVGIGQISSEVPQNLSASRPQDRQFILSSKKLLLSDSGFYLCAWKGGAHEQYFGPGTRLTVT.

The J gene is TRBJ2-7, the V gene TRBV4-1; D might be TRBD2 (5 bases). The CDR3 spans 18 residues. CDR1 is MGHRA and CDR2 is YSYEKL in the germline V gene. V was cut by 0 bases and J by 4 bases, with 22 bases left in between. CDR3 DNA: TGCGCCAGCAGCCAAGAACCAACCCGGGGATCGATTTCGTACGAGCAGTACTTC. It encodes CASSQEPTRGSISYEQYF.

The chain links TRBV28 to TRBJ1-5; D uncertain. Germline assignment: CDR1 MDHEN and CDR2 SYDVKM. This CDR3 region has 12 residues. With 6 bases removed from V and 6 bases from J, the gap between germline ends came to 9 bases. The CDR3 here is CASRGGGQPQHF. The CDR3 coding sequence is TGTGCCAGCAGGGGAGGAGGTCAGCCCCAGCATTTT.

The genes are TRBV4-2 and TRBJ2-1, with D perhaps matching TRBD2 (7 bases). V was pared by 4 bases and J by 4 bases, with 14 bases between. This CDR3 is 15 amino acids long. Germline assignment: CDR1 LGHNA and CDR2 YNFKEQ. The CDR3, as DNA: TGTGCCAGCAGCCCAGGGGCTAGCGGATACAATGAGCAGTTCTTC. The encoded protein is CASSPGASGYNEQFF.

The chain carries TRBV6-2 or TRBV6-3 and TRBJ2-5; TRBD2 matches 7 bases. Germline CDR1 is MNHEY and CDR2 is SVGEGT. V was clipped by 6 bases and J by 2 bases; unmatched bases: 9. The CDR3 is 15 amino acids. CDR3 sequence: CASSVELAVQETQYF. The CDR3 region has the DNA TGTGCCAGCAGCGTCGAGCTAGCGGTACAAGAGACCCAGTACTTC.

Remarks on this clone: Other DNA sequences in the sample encode the same CDR3. V usage is TRBV3-1 (or the pseudogene TRBV3-2) and J usage is TRBJ1-2; TRBD1 might be the D (6 bases). CDR1 LGHDT and CDR2 YNNKEL come from the germline V gene (reference sequence). Trimming took 2 bases from V and 2 from J, leaving 9 bases between them. The CDR3 sequence is 14 residues long. Written as DNA, the CDR3 is TGTGCCAGCAGCCAAAAAGACAGGAACTATGGCTACACCTTC. Translating it yields CASSQKDRNYGYTF.

V gene TRBV15 combines with J gene TRBJ2-7, with a weak D call TRBD1 (5 bases). Trimming stripped 0 bases from V and 6 bases from J, with 9 bases between. Germline-derived CDR1 and CDR2 are LNHNV and YYDKDF (reference sequence). There are 13 residues in the CDR3. CDR3 residues: CATSRDPGREQYF. The CDR3 DNA reads TGTGCCACCAGCAGAGACCCAGGGCGCGAGCAGTACTTC.

The chain combines TRBV6-5 with TRBJ1-6; D perhaps matches TRBD1 (6 bases). The CDR3 runs 15 residues. V was cut by 6 bases and J by 8 bases, with 17 bases left in between. In germline, CDR1 is MNHEY, CDR2 SVGAGI. The chain's CDR3 is CASSPRRGQDSPLHF. The CDR3 DNA follows: TGTGCCAGCAGCCCCCGGCGGGGGCAGGATTCACCCCTCCACTTT.

V gene TRBV6-4 combines with J gene TRBJ2-1; D may be TRBD2 (7 bases). This CDR3 has 15 residues. The germline V gene encodes CDR1 MRHNA and CDR2 SNTAGT. Trimming stripped 4 bases from V and 0 bases from J, with 10 bases between. The CDR3 region is CASSVAGASYNEQFF. The CDR3 nucleotides are TGTGCCAGCAGTGTGGCGGGGGCCTCCTACAATGAGCAGTTCTTC.

The rearrangement links TRBV5-1 to TRBJ1-2; 7 bases fit TRBD1. Germline V gene lookup returns CDR1 SGHRS and CDR2 YFSETQ. J was trimmed by 8 bases and V by 4 bases; bases with no gene match: 11. CDR3 length: 14 residues. The CDR3 DNA follows: TGCGCCAGCAGCCTCCCCGTAGGGGGCAGGGGCTACACCTTC. Protein: CASSLPVGGRGYTF.

This chain uses TRBV18 with TRBJ2-3; D unclear. V lost 6 bases and J 0 bases, leaving 10 bases between the germline ends. Germline V gives CDR1 KGHSH, CDR2 LQKENI. This CDR3 comprises 14 residues. The DNA of the CDR3 is TGTGCCAGCTCCGTAGCTCCTAGCACAGATACGCAGTATTTT. It is translated as CASSVAPSTDTQYF.